This T cell receptor beta chain stems from a study of blood T cell repertoires in COVID-19. V gave up 7 bases and J gave up 0 bases; unmatched junction bases: 8. There are 16 residues in the CDR3. Per germline, CDR1 SNHLY and CDR2 FYNNEI. The method was immunoSEQ multiplex PCR; TCRdb's version includes in-frame clones alone and lacks a portion of them. The sample consists of 88,000 or so clones, roughly four fifths of them appearing once. This clone was counted a few times. This clonotype originated in an older man with acute or convalescent COVID-19. Sequencing was done on a sample of peripheral blood. The gene calls are TRBV2 and TRBJ2-1; TRBD2 aligns across 8 bases. The chain's CDR3 is CASTRLAPSSYNEQFF. Here the CDR3 DNA reads TGTGCCAGCACCCGACTAGCGCCGAGCTCCTACAATGAGCAGTTCTTC. Drawing the rest from reference TRBV2 and TRBJ2-1, the complete variable domain is EPEVTQTPSHQVTQMGQEVILRCVPISNHLYFYWYRQILGQKVEFLVSFYNNEISEKSEIFDDQFSVERPDGSNFTLKIRSTKLEDSAMYFCASTRLAPSSYNEQFFGPGTRLTVL.